The 26 T cell receptor beta chains listed next were all sequenced from one sample in a study of Ad26.COV2.S vaccination and SARS-CoV-2 variants. The protocol was immunoSEQ multiplex PCR, while the TCRdb copy is restricted to in-frame clones and leaves out a portion. The sample records some 290,000 clones, just under 85% being singletons. The treatment denotes: approximately 18 received Ad26.COV2.S at low or high dose, single or two shots; about 5 received placebo; per-sample allocation not given. Samples were taken on day 63 after the first vaccine or placebo injection. This material consisted of peripheral blood, taken in a trial of Ad26.COV2.S vaccine versus placebo. These receptors came from a person between 18 and 65 years old who received the Ad26.COV2.S COVID-19 vaccine or a placebo.

This CDR3 is CASSSSGTRPLQQYF. DNA for the CDR3: TGTGCCAGCAGTTCCTCCGGGACCAGGCCCCTCCAGCAGTATTTT. The rearrangement links TRBV11-1 to TRBJ2-3; D may match TRBD1 or TRBD2 (5 bases each). This CDR3 comprises 15 residues. CDR1 is SGHAT and CDR2 is FQDESV in the germline V gene (reference sequence). The ends were cut back, 6 bases at V and 11 bases at J, with 24 bases in the middle.

The chain recombines TRBV6-5 with TRBJ1-6, with 7 bases fitting TRBD1. The V gene end was trimmed by 5 bases and the J gene end by 9 bases; junction bases not matched to a gene: 7. CDR1 MNHEY and CDR2 SVGAGI come from the germline V gene. This CDR3 spans 14 amino acids. CDR3 bases: TGTGCCAGCAGTACAGACAGGGCAAGTTCACCCCTCCACTTT. Translation gives CASSTDRASSPLHF.

The rearrangement uses TRBV5-4 and TRBJ2-1; D perhaps matches TRBD2 (6 bases). The CDR3 length is 15 residues. V shed 4 bases and J shed 4 bases, with 15 bases lying between them. Germline-derived CDR1 and CDR2 are SGHNT and YYREEE (reference sequence). CDR3 protein: CASSAGNSQYNEQFF. Written as DNA, the CDR3 is TGTGCCAGCAGCGCGGGAAACAGCCAGTACAATGAGCAGTTCTTC.

The chain links TRBV7-9 to TRBJ1-1, with no clear D. The length of the CDR3 is 13 residues. Trimming cost V 0 bases and J 8 bases, with 10 bases left between them. Per germline, CDR1 SEHNR and CDR2 FQNEAQ (reference sequence). The CDR3: CASSLAGEVEAFF. Written as DNA, the CDR3 is TGTGCCAGCAGCTTAGCGGGAGAGGTGGAAGCTTTCTTT.

The chain recombines TRBV4-1 with TRBJ1-1, with a possible D match to TRBD1 (6 bases). Trimming removed 4 bases from V and 3 bases from J, with 12 bases in between. The V gene's germline CDR1 is MGHRA and CDR2 YSYEKL. The CDR3 loop spans 14 amino acids. The CDR3 loop is CASSLGGGDTEAFF. CDR3 nucleotide sequence: TGCGCCAGCAGCCTCGGAGGGGGAGACACTGAAGCTTTCTTT.

The chain has TRBV5-6 and TRBJ1-4, with TRBD1 as a possible D gene (5 bases). Germline lookup yields CDR1 SGHDT and CDR2 YYEEEE. This CDR3 is 13 amino acids long. V gave up 3 bases and J gave up 8 bases, with 11 bases separating them. CDR3 nucleotides: TGTGCCAGCAGCTCGGGGACCTTGGAAAAACTGTTTTTT. Protein product: CASSSGTLEKLFF.

This clone was detected once. As DNA, the CDR3 is TGTGCCAGCAGCTCTATAGCGACAGTGGATGGCTACACCTTC. Translated: CASSSIATVDGYTF. This chain joins TRBV28 and TRBJ1-2; weak D call: TRBD1 (5 bases). The germline V gene encodes CDR1 MDHEN and CDR2 SYDVKM. Trimming left V 6 bases short and J 6 bases short, with 17 bases between. This CDR3 contains 14 residues.

J is TRBJ2-1 and V is TRBV6-5; D is uncertain. This CDR3 region has 16 residues. V was cut by 3 bases and J by 0 bases, with 12 bases left in between. Germline assignment: CDR1 MNHEY and CDR2 SVGAGI. The CDR3 loop is CASSYNLASSYNEQFF. CDR3 coding DNA: TGTGCCAGCAGTTATAATCTTGCGAGCTCCTACAATGAGCAGTTCTTC.

The chain uses TRBV19 and TRBJ1-6, with TRBD1 identical over 8 bases. Germline CDR1 is LNHDA and CDR2 is SQIVND (reference sequence). The CDR3 is made up of 15 amino acids. J lost 7 bases, V lost 3 bases, and 5 bases had no gene match. The CDR3 DNA follows: TGTGCCAGTAGTATCCTGACAGGGGCCAATTCACCCCTCCACTTT. Its translation: CASSILTGANSPLHF.

This chain links TRBV7-2 with TRBJ2-2, with 9 bases lining up with TRBD1. The CDR3 is 16 residues long. The trim removed 1 base at V and 3 bases at J, leaving 3 bases unmatched. Germline CDR1 is SGHTA and CDR2 is FQGNSA. The CDR3 sequence: CASSLEQGAYTGELFF. CDR3 in DNA: TGTGCCAGCAGCTTAGAACAGGGGGCCTACACCGGGGAGCTGTTTTTT.

The V gene is TRBV19, the J gene TRBJ2-5; 14 nucleotides match TRBD2. The germline gives CDR1 LNHDA, CDR2 SQIVND (reference sequence). This CDR3 spans 15 amino acids. The ends lost 5 bases at V and 4 bases at J; junction bases unmatched: 3. The CDR3 DNA sequence: TGTGCCAGTAGTGGAGGACTAGCGGGGGGAGAGACCCAGTACTTC. Encoded protein: CASSGGLAGGETQYF.

The chain is built from TRBV5-6 and TRBJ2-1; TRBD1 aligns across 9 bases. Trimming removed 0 bases from V and 9 bases from J; junction bases left unmatched: 4. Germline CDR1 and CDR2: SGHDT and YYEEEE. This CDR3 comprises 14 residues. CDR3 amino acids: CASSLAQGAGEQFF. The DNA for the CDR3 is TGTGCCAGCAGCTTGGCACAGGGGGCAGGTGAGCAGTTCTTC.

The chain joins TRBV11-3 to TRBJ2-5; D gene uncertain. The J call may be in error: the DNA end matches TRBJ2-7 better. The CDR3 covers 12 residues. Per the germline V gene, CDR1 is SGHNT and CDR2 is YENEEA. The CDR3 region is CASSSDGYEQYF. The CDR3, as DNA: TGTGCCAGCAGCTCGGACGGCTACGAGCAGTACTTC.

V and J are TRBV18 and TRBJ1-5, with a weak D call TRBD1 (6 bases). Looked up from germline, CDR1 is KGHSH and CDR2 is LQKENI. Trimming took off 2 bases at V and 0 bases at J, with 11 bases between the two ends. The CDR3 is 16 amino acids. CDR3 in amino acids: CASSPFGGASNQPQHF. For the CDR3, the DNA is TGTGCCAGCTCACCATTTGGGGGGGCTAGCAATCAGCCCCAGCATTTT.

The rearrangement uses TRBV5-8 and TRBJ1-5; D unclear. CDR1 and CDR2 from the germline V gene are SGHTS and YDEGEE. V was pared by 4 bases and J by 2 bases, with 10 bases between. The CDR3 is 14 residues long. In DNA form, the CDR3 reads TGTGCCAGCAGCCGCGAGCCCCGCAATCAGCCCCAGCATTTT. This translates into CASSREPRNQPQHF.

This chain uses TRBV19 with TRBJ2-2, with D tentatively TRBD1 or TRBD2 (5 bases each). Germline values: CDR1 LNHDA, CDR2 SQIVND (reference sequence). Trimming left V 6 bases short and J 2 bases short, with 16 bases between. The CDR3 covers 16 residues. The CDR3 here is CASRPSGTKNTGELFF. The DNA of the CDR3 is TGTGCCAGTAGGCCTTCCGGGACCAAAAACACCGGGGAGCTGTTTTTT.

This clone has only one observation. The rearrangement links TRBV7-9 to TRBJ1-1, with D uncertain. Germline values: CDR1 SEHNR, CDR2 FQNEAQ (reference sequence). The CDR3 has 11 amino acids. Trimming shortened V by 5 bases and J by 4 bases, and 5 bases separated the two germline ends. CDR3: CASSQTTEAFF. The CDR3, as DNA: TGTGCCAGCAGCCAAACCACTGAAGCTTTCTTT.

This clone was detected only a few times. The chain carries TRBV5-4 and TRBJ1-4; the D gene is possibly TRBD1 (6 bases). Between the trimmed V and J ends, which lost 3 bases and 7 bases, there was a span of 10 bases. Germline values: CDR1 SGHNT, CDR2 YYREEE (reference sequence). The CDR3 totals 13 residues. This chain's CDR3 is CASSSQQGEKLFF. The DNA of the CDR3 is TGTGCCAGCAGCTCCCAACAGGGTGAAAAACTGTTTTTT. Complete variable domain (other parts from reference TRBV5-4 and TRBJ1-4): ETGVTQSPTHLIKTRGQQVTLRCSSQSGHNTVSWYQQALGQGPQFIFQYYREEENGRGNFPPRFSGLQFPNYSSELNVNALELDDSALYLCASSSQQGEKLFFGSGTQLSVL.

The CDR3 sequence is CASRLPNAGVRPGEQYF. The DNA of the CDR3 is TGTGCCAGCAGACTACCTAATGCGGGCGTGAGACCAGGCGAGCAGTACTTC. The chain carries TRBV7-2 and TRBJ2-7, with D perhaps matching TRBD2 (5 bases). The germline gives CDR1 SGHTA, CDR2 FQGNSA. This CDR3 comprises 17 residues. Trimming removed 6 bases from V and 6 bases from J, with 27 bases in between. Complete variable domain (other parts from reference TRBV7-2 and TRBJ2-7): GAGVSQSPSNKVTEKGKDVELRCDPISGHTALYWYRQSLGQGLEFLIYFQGNSAPDKSGLPSDRFSAERTGGSVSTLTIQRTQQEDSAVYLCASRLPNAGVRPGEQYFGPGTRLTVT.

The chain employs TRBV5-4 and TRBJ2-1; D is unclear. Deletions cut 0 bases from V and 7 bases from J, with 11 bases between. This CDR3 has 14 amino acids. Germline loops: CDR1 SGHNT, CDR2 YYREEE (reference sequence). The CDR3 DNA reads TGTGCCAGCAGCTTGGGACCCCAGGAAAATGAGCAGTTCTTC. The encoded protein is CASSLGPQENEQFF.

The rearrangement links TRBV28 to TRBJ2-1, with TRBD2 matching over 11 bases. Trimming cost V 7 bases and J 0 bases; bases outside gene matches: 14. Per germline, CDR1 MDHEN and CDR2 SYDVKM. The CDR3 spans 19 residues. CDR3 protein: CASIPGGLAGLSSYNEQFF. Written as DNA, the CDR3 is TGTGCCAGCATCCCCGGCGGACTAGCGGGCCTAAGCTCCTACAATGAGCAGTTCTTC. Complete variable domain (other parts from reference TRBV28 and TRBJ2-1): DVKVTQSSRYLVKRTGEKVFLECVQDMDHENMFWYRQDPGLGLRLIYFSYDVKMKEKGDIPEGYSVSREKKERFSLILESASTNQTSMYLCASIPGGLAGLSSYNEQFFGPGTRLTVL.

This chain connects TRBV5-6 to TRBJ1-4, with D possibly matching TRBD1 (6 bases). CDR1 and CDR2 (germline): SGHDT, YYEEEE. CDR3 length equals 14 residues. Trimming shortened V by 4 bases and J by 7 bases, and 14 bases separated the two germline ends. The CDR3 coding sequence is TGTGCCAGCAGCCACAGGGTGGTGGGTGAAAAACTGTTTTTT. The encoded protein is CASSHRVVGEKLFF.

The sample holds a few counts of this clone. The rearrangement links TRBV28 to TRBJ2-5, with 13 bases lining up with TRBD2. The CDR3 is made up of 20 amino acids. The trim removed 5 bases at V and 7 bases at J, leaving 22 bases unmatched. From germline, CDR1 is MDHEN and CDR2 SYDVKM. The CDR3 region is CASSPPTSGGAIAVLGTQYF. The DNA for the CDR3 is TGTGCCAGCAGTCCCCCAACTAGCGGGGGGGCGATCGCGGTTTTGGGGACCCAGTACTTC.

This chain uses TRBV5-6 with TRBJ1-6; D is unresolved. Trimming stripped 4 bases from V and 9 bases from J, with 14 bases between. The germline V gene encodes CDR1 SGHDT and CDR2 YYEEEE. CDR3 length: 14 amino acids. The CDR3 protein is CASSRRGSRSPLHF. CDR3 nucleotides: TGTGCCAGCAGCCGCCGCGGGAGTCGTTCACCCCTCCACTTT.

This clone was seen only once. The chain recombines TRBV3-1 (or the pseudogene TRBV3-2) with TRBJ2-5; 9 bases fit TRBD2. The germline V gene encodes CDR1 LGHDT and CDR2 YNNKEL (reference sequence). CDR3 length: 14 residues. Unmatched junction bases numbered 8, after V lost 6 bases and J lost 6 bases. The CDR3 here is CASSTGLAMKTQYF. In DNA form, the CDR3 reads TGTGCCAGCAGTACCGGACTAGCGATGAAGACCCAGTACTTC.

CDR3 sequence (DNA): TGCGCCAGCAGCCAAGTGGGGGGCTCAGATACGCAGTATTTT. Encoded protein: CASSQVGGSDTQYF. The V call is TRBV4-1, the J call TRBJ2-3, with D possibly called TRBD1 or TRBD2 (6 bases each). Germline V gene lookup returns CDR1 MGHRA and CDR2 YSYEKL. The germline V and J ends were trimmed by 1 base and 4 bases, with 9 bases remaining between them. The CDR3 runs to 14 residues.